This T cell receptor beta chain came from a study of cytomegalovirus exposure and HLA in healthy donors. Study in general: Earlier, fewer than 130 million unique TCR beta sequences were recovered from around 190 million T cells by an analysis.

Study-wide findings and caveats: TCR beta chains numbering 164 were designated cytomegalovirus-associated. For most subjects, TCR beta sequences were reported to predict HLA-A and HLA-B alleles with accuracy. Common viral pathogens seemed, in a later analysis, to connect with several of the most significant clusters.

This CDR3 spans 14 amino acids. The primer mix had 60 Vbeta and 13 Jbeta primers. The data were produced by immunoSEQ multiplex PCR, yet TCRdb's version contains in-frame clones alone and is incomplete. Of 150,000 to 200,000 clones in the sample, about 80% were seen once. About this clone: Its antigen is undetermined.

The sequencing input was PBMCs. The chain couples TRBV21-1 to TRBJ2-7; TRBD2 was called by the table and not checked on the DNA. TRBV21-1 is a known pseudogene. This TCR was sampled from a man aged 30 to 45 in good health and CMV-seropositive. The CDR3 DNA reads TGTGCCAGCAGCAAATCGAGCCCGACCTACGAGCAGTACTTC. Translating gives CASSKSSPTYEQYF.